The entry that follows covers one T cell receptor (beta chain) sequence. Its antigen is unknown. The sample holds no much larger clone one base away, and base qualities are not on file. The data originate from a study of blood T cell repertoires in COVID-19 (dated by TCRdb to about 2020). Turning to the overall study: Collaborator samples came from the United States, Italy and Spain and covered acute and convalescent phases of COVID-19. The repertoires were made available in a free public database intended to serve as a resource for research on the immune response to SARS-CoV-2. A de-identified subject ID, COVID-19 status, age in years and sex were almost always included in the sample metadata. The samples were drawn from the first 160 participants of the ongoing ImmuneRACE study and from 1,254 subjects provided by 6 global collaborators. Where HLA class I and class II types were available, the types were taken from metadata supplied by the sample provider, not from assay-based typing. Deeply sampled blood TCRbeta repertoires from subjects exposed to, actively infected with, or recovered from COVID-19 were included in the dataset. The prospective study material was composed of cDNA or gDNA derived from T cells, B-cell-depleted T cells, or PBMCs.

The paper's findings and limits, for the study overall: Clinical and demographic metadata were provided uncurated, with the amount varying by source and participant.

The immunoSEQ Assay, a bias-controlled multiplex PCR, was used to amplify TCRbeta CDR3 regions from genomic DNA. On the study's bioinformatics: The number of nucleated cells in each sample was estimated by amplification of reference gene primers within the assay. To quantify the absolute abundance of each unique TCRbeta CDR3 rearrangement, sequence reads were collapsed and filtered. For each sample, productive Simpson clonality was calculated as the square root of Simpson's diversity index across productive rearrangements. What TCRdb holds here is the immuneACCESS table cut down to in-frame rearrangements. Part of the clones is not present; checked against another copy, under half of the missing clones reflect an unresolved V gene, and the others are unexplained. That table gives V, J and clone size, and the DNA gave D and trimming. The table for this sample lists around 8,300 clones; approximately 86% of them were counted only once. Approximately 8% of the sample lies in the top ten.

Each collaborating institution followed its own protocols to collect whole blood in K2EDTA tubes. Collaborator samples were shipped for TCRbeta analysis as frozen whole blood, isolated PBMCs, or DNA extracted from either sample type. Looking up the germline V gene (reference sequence) yields CDR1 LNHNV and CDR2 YYDKDF. V was cut back by 3 bases and J by 3 bases, leaving a gap of 12 bases between them. The CDR3 measures 14 amino acids from cysteine to phenylalanine. The read is trimmed to its CDR3 DNA, 42 bases read in frame from base 1. Specimen: peripheral blood. This chain joins TRBV15 to TRBJ2-7, with TRBD2 perhaps the D gene, on 5 matching bases. This receptor was identified in a human donor in a cohort sampled during active COVID-19. The CDR3 reads CATSSLDGIYEQYF. In nucleotides, the sequence is TGTGCCACCAGCAGTTTAGACGGGATCTACGAGCAGTACTTC.